These 30 T cell receptor beta chains originate from one sample sequenced in a study of human T cells and chemical hapten exposure. Via MiXCR, TCRdb re-called the RACE reads, giving one row per CDR3 protein. The data contain about 82,000 distinct CDR3 sequences, 10% to 15% of them seen just once; the ten biggest clones take up roughly 5.7%. Sample time point: patch test 3, about 24 weeks after DPC sensitization. Indicated treatment: therapeutic diphenylcyclopropenone sensitization with weekly scalp DPC. The starting material was whole blood, obtained in connection with sensitization to the hapten diphenylcyclopropenone (DPC). Receptors were obtained from a woman aged 45 to 65 with alopecia areata. Some clones in this sample may be carry-over from other donors' samples.

This chain connects TRBV7-6 to TRBJ2-7; the D gene is possibly TRBD2 (6 bases). The V end lost 2 bases, the J end lost 2 bases, and 10 bases lay between the germline ends. The CDR3 extends over 14 amino acids. The germline gives CDR1 SGHVS, CDR2 FNYEAQ. This CDR3 reads CASSLSSGPYEQYF. Written as DNA, the CDR3 is TGTGCCAGCAGCTTAAGTAGCGGACCCTACGAGCAGTACTTC.

The V gene is TRBV9, the J gene TRBJ2-1; TRBD1 is a possible D gene (6 bases). The CDR3 spans 15 residues. CDR1 and CDR2 (germline): SGDLS, YYNGEE. V lost 4 bases and J lost 6, with 17 bases in between. This chain's CDR3 is CASSPTGREGNEQFF. The CDR3, as DNA: TGTGCCAGCAGCCCCACAGGGAGAGAGGGCAATGAGCAGTTCTTC.

This chain connects TRBV30 to TRBJ1-6; 10 bases fit TRBD1. The CDR3 length is 17 residues. Germline CDR1 GTSNPN, CDR2 SVGIG (reference sequence). With V trimmed by 1 base and J by 6 bases, 9 bases remained unmatched. The CDR3 spells CAWSDKRDRGLNSPLHF. CDR3 DNA sequence: TGTGCCTGGAGTGATAAAAGGGACAGGGGACTTAATTCACCCCTCCACTTT.

This clonotype was seen only a few times. V usage is TRBV2 and J usage is TRBJ2-7, with no clear D. Germline V gives CDR1 SNHLY, CDR2 FYNNEI. V lost 5 bases, J lost 7 bases, and 6 bases lay in between. CDR3 length: 10 amino acids. CDR3 in amino acids: CASSWPEQYF. The CDR3 DNA follows: TGTGCCAGCAGTTGGCCGGAGCAGTACTTC.

This clonotype was counted at least ten times. The CDR3 nucleotides are TGTGCCAGCAGTTTCTCATCTTCTCAAGAGACCCAGTACTTC. Protein product: CASSFSSSQETQYF. V and J are TRBV27 and TRBJ2-5, with D hard to call. Trimming took 3 bases from V and 2 from J, leaving 10 bases between them. The CDR3 is 14 amino acids. Germline CDR1 reads MNHEY; CDR2 reads SMNVEV (reference sequence).

This clonotype was seen repeatedly, ten times or more. The chain recombines TRBV5-4 with TRBJ1-1; 9 bases map to TRBD1. With V trimmed by 4 bases and J by 3 bases, 1 base remained unmatched. CDR3 size: 13 residues. Per the germline V gene, CDR1 is SGHNT and CDR2 is YYREEE (reference sequence). This chain's CDR3 is CASSRQGDTEAFF. CDR3 DNA: TGTGCCAGCAGCCGACAGGGGGACACTGAAGCTTTCTTT.

This clonotype is labeled as medium-sized (0.01 to 0.1%). The CDR3 DNA reads TGCAGCGCCGGGGAGGCGAGCTCCTACAATGAGCAGTTCTTC. It translates to CSAGEASSYNEQFF. The V and J genes are TRBV29-1 and TRBJ2-1; D possibly corresponds to TRBD2 (6 bases). Trimming took off 7 bases at V and 0 bases at J, with 13 bases between the two ends. The CDR3 covers 14 residues. Germline V gene sequence: CDR1 SQVTM, CDR2 ANQGSEA.

This clonotype was counted many times. This chain uses TRBV29-1 with TRBJ2-3, with D possibly matching TRBD2 (6 bases). V was pared by 4 bases and J by 2 bases, with 13 bases between. The CDR3 contains 14 residues. Per the germline V gene, CDR1 is SQVTM and CDR2 is ANQGSEA. The CDR3 sequence: CSVGISGPTDTQYF. CDR3 sequence (DNA): TGCAGCGTTGGAATTAGCGGTCCCACAGATACGCAGTATTTT.

This clonotype has at least ten counts. The rearrangement links TRBV7-9 to TRBJ2-3, with D possibly matching TRBD1 (6 bases). Germline V gene data show CDR1 as SEHNR and CDR2 as FQNEAQ (reference sequence). The ends were cut back, 4 bases at V and 2 bases at J, with 16 bases in the middle. The CDR3 consists of 16 residues. In DNA form, the CDR3 reads TGTGCCAGCAGCTCTTACAGGGATCTCTCCACAGATACGCAGTATTTT. It translates to CASSSYRDLSTDTQYF.

V usage is TRBV12-3 or TRBV12-4 and J usage is TRBJ2-1; unclear D gene. The CDR3 totals 17 residues. Trimming removed 7 bases from V and 0 bases from J, with 19 bases in between. The CDR3 here is CASMRLAERSSYNEQFF. The DNA of the CDR3 is TGTGCCAGCATGAGGTTGGCGGAGAGGAGCTCCTACAATGAGCAGTTCTTC.

Comments on this clonotype: A much larger clone differs by one base, so this may be a read error. The chain joins TRBV29-1 to TRBJ1-1, with 8 nucleotides matching TRBD1. This CDR3 has 14 residues. The V and J ends lost 7 bases and 6 bases, in that order; junction bases with no gene match: 13. The V gene's germline CDR1 is SQVTM and CDR2 ANQGSEA. Here the CDR3 DNA reads TGCAGCGGGGGGCGCGCCAGGGGGCACTCTGAAGCTTTCTTT. Its protein is CSGGRARGHSEAFF.

This clonotype was observed many times. V and J are TRBV29-1 and TRBJ2-5, with 9 bases matching TRBD1. CDR1 and CDR2 (germline): SQVTM, ANQGSEA. With 4 bases clipped from V and 4 bases from J, the junction kept 7 bases outside the gene matches. The CDR3 sequence is 14 residues long. Here the CDR3 reads CSVGTGQGGETQYF. The CDR3 DNA sequence: TGCAGCGTTGGAACGGGACAGGGCGGAGAGACCCAGTACTTC.

In its sample, this clonotype was seen a few times. The V call is TRBV20-1, the J call TRBJ2-3, with 10 bases lining up with TRBD2. Trimming removed 0 bases from V and 2 bases from J; junction bases left unmatched: 5. There are 16 residues in the CDR3. Germline CDR1 reads DFQATT; CDR2 reads SNEGSKA (reference sequence). The CDR3 DNA reads as TGCAGTGCTAGAGATCGACTAGCGGGTATCACAGATACGCAGTATTTT. It specifies CSARDRLAGITDTQYF.

The chain has TRBV21-1 and TRBJ2-5. TRBV21-1 is annotated as a pseudogene. The CDR3 consists of 15 residues. The CDR3 sequence is CASSPRSSEEETQYF. The CDR3 region has the DNA TGTGCCAGCTCACCGAGAAGTTCCGAAGAAGAGACCCAGTACTTC.

This clonotype came up many times. The chain employs TRBV29-1 and TRBJ1-2; D is perhaps TRBD1 (5 bases). V was clipped by 0 bases and J by 8 bases, with 16 bases between them. This CDR3 comprises 14 residues. Germline CDR1 is SQVTM and CDR2 is ANQGSEA. The CDR3 coding sequence is TGCAGCGTTGAAGATCAGGGAGAGGATGGAGGCTACACCTTC. It specifies CSVEDQGEDGGYTF. Filled out from reference TRBV29-1 and TRBJ1-2, the complete variable domain reads SAVISQKPSRDICQRGTSLTIQCQVDSQVTMMFWYRQQPGQSLTLIATANQGSEATYESGFVIDKFPISRPNLTFSTLTVSNMSPEDSSIYLCSVEDQGEDGGYTFGSGTRLTVV.

The sample holds many counts of this clonotype. The chain links TRBV18 to TRBJ2-5; no definite D call. The germline gives CDR1 KGHSH, CDR2 LQKENI. The V end lost 6 bases, the J end lost 3 bases, and 11 bases lay between the germline ends. This CDR3 contains 13 residues. CDR3 loop: CASSVGQKETQYF. Here the CDR3 DNA reads TGTGCCAGCTCCGTGGGCCAAAAAGAGACCCAGTACTTC.

The chain couples TRBV12-3 or TRBV12-4 to TRBJ2-7; possibly TRBD2 for D (5 bases). V lost 5 bases to trimming and J lost 5 bases, with 16 bases between them. The CDR3 is 14 amino acids. The CDR3 DNA is TGTGCCAGCAGTCTCCTAGGACCGACTAACGAGCAGTACTTC. Protein: CASSLLGPTNEQYF.

This clonotype was counted ten times or more. The chain combines TRBV7-6 with TRBJ2-6; D gene uncertain. Germline CDR1 reads SGHVS; CDR2 reads FNYEAQ. The V and J ends lost 3 bases and 0 bases respectively, with 6 bases between them. CDR3 size: 15 residues. The CDR3 DNA is TGTGCCAGCAGCTTTGGAATCTCTGGGGCCAACGTCCTGACTTTC. It specifies CASSFGISGANVLTF. Full variable domain (rest looked up from reference TRBV7-6 and TRBJ2-6): GAGVSQSPRYKVTKRGQDVALRCDPISGHVSLYWYRQALGQGPEFLTYFNYEAQQDKSGLPNDRFSAERPEGSISTLTIQRTEQRDSAMYRCASSFGISGANVLTFGAGSRLTVL.

This clonotype was detected ten times or more. The chain recombines TRBV13 with TRBJ2-4; D unresolved. V lost 2 bases and J lost 0, with 11 bases in between. The germline V gene encodes CDR1 PRHDT and CDR2 FYEKMQ (reference sequence). This CDR3 is 16 amino acids long. This chain's CDR3 is CASSLLIILAKNIQYF. Here the CDR3 DNA reads TGTGCCAGCAGCTTATTAATCATACTAGCCAAAAACATTCAGTACTTC.

The chain combines TRBV6-6 with TRBJ1-4, with D possibly matching TRBD1 (6 bases). V was cut by 3 bases and J by 8 bases, with 10 bases left in between. This CDR3 region has 13 residues. Germline CDR1 reads MNHNY; CDR2 reads SVGAGI (reference sequence). CDR3 bases: TGTGCCAGCAGTTATAAACAGGGAGAAAAACTGTTTTTT. It yields the protein CASSYKQGEKLFF.

This clonotype was counted at least ten times. The gene calls are TRBV10-1 and TRBJ2-3; 10 bases map to TRBD1. V lost 6 bases and J lost 4; bases outside the gene matches: 4. The CDR3 length is 14 residues. In germline, CDR1 is WNHNN, CDR2 SYGVQD (reference sequence). The CDR3 reads CASSRDRGPDTQYF. CDR3 DNA sequence: TGCGCCAGCAGCCGGGACAGGGGTCCAGATACGCAGTATTTT.

There are many counts of this clonotype. This sequence joins TRBV29-1 and TRBJ1-1, with 7 bases identical to TRBD1. V lost 8 bases to trimming and J lost 8 bases; unmatched junction nucleotides: 11. CDR3 length: 12 residues. Germline V gene lookup returns CDR1 SQVTM and CDR2 ANQGSEA. CDR3: CSIQELDREAFF. The CDR3 region has the DNA TGCAGCATCCAGGAATTGGACAGGGAAGCTTTCTTT.

The chain recombines TRBV6-1 with TRBJ2-1; 7 nucleotides line up with TRBD2. Trimming took 2 bases from V and 7 from J; bases not matched to a gene: 11. CDR1 MNHNS and CDR2 SASEGT come from the germline V gene. The CDR3 is 16 amino acids. CDR3 DNA: TGTGCCAGCAGTGAATCGCTGCGGGAGAGAAAGAATGAGCAGTTCTTC. It codes for CASSESLRERKNEQFF.

The V call is TRBV11-1, the J call TRBJ1-1; D is perhaps TRBD1 (5 bases). V was shortened by 3 bases and J by 3 bases, with 8 bases between the two germline ends. The V gene's germline CDR1 is SGHAT and CDR2 FQDESV (reference sequence). This CDR3 has 13 residues. This CDR3 reads CASSLQGYTEAFF. In DNA, the CDR3 is TGTGCCAGCAGCTTGCAGGGTTACACTGAAGCTTTCTTT.

The V and J genes are TRBV3-1 and TRBJ2-1; D is uncertain. Deletions cut 5 bases from V and 6 bases from J, with 11 bases between. The CDR3 runs 13 residues. The germline CDR1 and CDR2 sequences are LGHDT and YNNKEL (reference sequence). CDR3 sequence reads: CASSGPAFNEQFF. The CDR3 DNA sequence: TGTGCCAGCAGCGGACCGGCATTCAATGAGCAGTTCTTC.

This clonotype was recorded at least ten times. This rearrangement joins TRBV7-8 to TRBJ1-1, with 9 bases matching TRBD1. Germline V gene data show CDR1 as SGHVS and CDR2 as FQNEAQ. The CDR3 loop spans 17 amino acids. Trimming removed 5 bases from V and 1 base from J; junction bases left unmatched: 11. CDR3 DNA sequence: TGTGCCAGCAGCCCGGTGCCACAGGGGGCCTCGAACACTGAAGCTTTCTTT. This translates into CASSPVPQGASNTEAFF.

This clonotype was seen ten or more times. V gene TRBV6-5 combines with J gene TRBJ1-6, with D tentatively TRBD1 (5 bases). The CDR3 has 18 amino acids. The V gene's germline CDR1 is MNHEY and CDR2 SVGAGI. The ends were cut back, 0 bases at V and 1 base at J, with 13 bases in the middle. CDR3 region: CASSYSIREQSYNSPLHF. For the CDR3, the DNA is TGTGCCAGCAGTTACTCGATCAGGGAGCAATCCTATAATTCACCCCTCCACTTT.

The rearrangement uses TRBV24-1 and TRBJ2-1; 8 positions match TRBD2. With 2 bases clipped from V and 8 bases from J, the junction kept 4 bases outside the gene matches. Germline V gene lookup returns CDR1 KGHDR and CDR2 SFDVKD. The CDR3 covers 14 residues. CDR3 loop: CATSDSGTSYEQFF. CDR3 sequence (DNA): TGTGCCACCAGTGATTCCGGGACTAGTTATGAGCAGTTCTTC.

The rearrangement joins TRBV19 to TRBJ2-2; 12 bases fit TRBD2. Germline assignment: CDR1 LNHDA and CDR2 SQIVND (reference sequence). Trimming took 4 bases from V and 3 from J; bases not matched to a gene: 6. This CDR3 contains 17 residues. The CDR3 protein is CASSTRLAGADTGELFF. As DNA, the CDR3 is TGTGCCAGTAGTACCAGACTAGCGGGAGCGGACACCGGGGAGCTGTTTTTT.

At least ten counts were recorded for this clonotype. The CDR3 DNA reads TGTGCCAGCATCTCTAGCGGGAGGGAGATCACAGATACGCAGTATTTT. Translated, it gives CASISSGREITDTQYF. This rearrangement joins TRBV7-9 to TRBJ2-3, with 12 bases identical to TRBD2. Trimming at V came to 7 bases and at J to 2 bases, leaving 7 bases not matched to a gene. This CDR3 spans 16 amino acids. Germline V gene data show CDR1 as SEHNR and CDR2 as FQNEAQ (reference sequence).